This TCR beta chain was found in a study of OX40 agonist ivuxolimab in advanced cancers. Study summary: Dosing consisted of intravenous ivuxolimab at 0.01 to 10 mg/kg every 2 weeks. The eligibility criteria allowed prior anti-PD-1, anti-PD-L1 or anti-CTLA-4 therapy, and under 50% had some.

TCRdb's copy holds only in-frame clones and misses some; the assay was immunoSEQ multiplex PCR. Seen here are fewer than 70,000 clones, around 90% observed once, and the top ten hold around 0.8%. Whole-study findings and limits: Not determined was the antigen specificity of the expanded peripheral T cells.

Germline trimming cut 5 bases from V and 11 bases from J; bases unmatched to any gene: 11. CDR3 size: 13 residues. Looked up from germline, CDR1 is SGHAT and CDR2 is FQNNGV. The table lists this clone with a count of one. Its antigen is as yet unknown. This receptor was identified in an adult with an advanced solid tumor such as melanoma, head and neck, liver or kidney cancer. The chain employs TRBV11-2 and TRBJ1-1, with 7 bases aligning to TRBD1. Source: CD4+ or CD8+ T cells sorted from blood, taken in a trial of the OX40 agonist ivuxolimab. The DNA of the CDR3 is TGTGCCAGCAGCGTTACAGGGGCCGCCGGGGCTTTCTTT. This translates into CASSVTGAAGAFF.